A selection of T cell receptor beta chains follows, all from one sample in a study of shared clonotypes between healthy human individuals. Sequenced by immunoSEQ multiplex PCR; TCRdb stores in-frame clones only, minus some. The table includes 450,000 to 600,000 clones, about four fifths detected once. The sample was PBMCs. The origin of the receptors is a woman aged 40 to 50 in good health. Some clones in this sample may be carry-over from other donors' samples. Both conserved end residues are part of each CDR3. D genes are given only for firm matches. Size tells how often a clone was seen (once, few, many) or the class of an expanded clone, and some rows leave it out.

. | 13 | . | TRBJ1-6 | TRBV6-5 | TGTGCCAGCAGTTACTCCAAGAATTCACCCCTCCACTTT | CASSYSKNSPLHF
. | 13 | . | TRBJ2-7 | TRBV27 | TGTGCCAGCAGTTTATCGTGGCGGTACGAGCAGTACTTC | CASSLSWRYEQYF
. | 15 | once | TRBJ2-5 | TRBV10-3 | TGTGCCATCAGTGAGTCGTTTGAACACGGAGAGACCCAGTACTTC | CAISESFEHGETQYF
. | 13 | . | TRBJ2-3 | TRBV2 | TGTGCCAGCAGTGAACGGGGCACAGATACGCAGTATTTT | CASSERGTDTQYF
. | 12 | . | TRBJ1-5 | TRBV15 | TGTGCCACCAGCGGCGACCGGCAGCCCCAGCATTTT | CATSGDRQPQHF
TRBD1 | 16 | once | TRBJ2-5 | TRBV4-2 | TGTGCCAGCAGCCGTGGGGACAGGGGGCCTTTGGAGACCCAGTACTTC | CASSRGDRGPLETQYF
TRBD1 | 13 | . | TRBJ2-4 | TRBV7-9 | TGTGCCAGCAGCTTAGGACAGGGGAACATTCAGTACTTC | CASSLGQGNIQYF
TRBD1 | 13 | . | TRBJ2-1 | TRBV19 | TGTGCCAGTAGTGGACAGGGAGGTCATGAGCAGTTCTTC | CASSGQGGHEQFF
. | 12 | few | TRBJ2-7 | TRBV9 | TGTGCCAGCAGCGTACAGGGAGGCGAGCAGTACTTC | CASSVQGGEQYF
TRBD2 | 13 | . | TRBJ2-7 | TRBV5-1 | TGCGCCAGCAGCAAGCGGGAGACCTACGAGCAGTACTTC | CASSKRETYEQYF
TRBD1 | 15 | . | TRBJ1-1 | TRBV5-4 | TGTGCCAGCAGCTTGGGGACAGGCTTGAACACTGAAGCTTTCTTT | CASSLGTGLNTEAFF
TRBD1 | 12 | . | TRBJ1-2 | TRBV6-4 | TGTGCCAGCAGCCCCGGGACAGGGGCCCTTTTCTTC | CASSPGTGALFF
. | 14 | . | TRBJ2-2 | TRBV10-1 | TGCGCCTGTAGAAGGGAGAGGGGTACCGGGGAGCTGTTTTTT | CACRRERGTGELFF
. | 11 | . | TRBJ1-5 | TRBV5-8 | TGTGCCTCGAGGGGGTATCAGCCCCAGCATTTT | CASRGYQPQHF
TRBD1 | 15 | . | TRBJ2-7 | TRBV10-2 | TGCGCCAGCAAACACGACAGGGAGTATAGTTTCGAGCAGTACTTC | CASKHDREYSFEQYF
TRBD2 | 16 | . | TRBJ2-2 | TRBV30 | TGTGCCTGGAGTCACCGAATGGGAGGGCCCACCGGGGAGCTGTTTTTT | CAWSHRMGGPTGELFF
TRBD2 | 15 | . | TRBJ2-1 | TRBV28 | TGTGCCAGCAGTTCCGGGACTAGCGGGAGGAATGAGCAGTTCTTC | CASSSGTSGRNEQFF
TRBD1 | 16 | . | TRBJ2-7 | TRBV5-1 | TGCGCCAGCAGCCCTACCGGGACAGGGGAGAACTACGAGCAGTACTTC | CASSPTGTGENYEQYF
. | 13 | . | TRBJ2-7 | TRBV6-1 | TGTGCCAGCAGTGAAGGGAGGTCCTACGAGCAGTACTTC | CASSEGRSYEQYF
. | 14 | few | TRBJ2-1 | TRBV4-1 | TGCGCCAGCGGGGATAGCGGCTCCTACAATGAGCAGTTCTTC | CASGDSGSYNEQFF
TRBD1 | 15 | . | TRBJ2-7 | TRBV7-8 | TGTGCCAGCAGCGAAGCCGGGACAGGAGCCTACGAGCAGTACTTC | CASSEAGTGAYEQYF
TRBD1 | 14 | . | TRBJ2-2 | TRBV27 | TGTGCCAGCAGTTTATCCGGACAGGCCGGGGAGCTGTTTTTT | CASSLSGQAGELFF
TRBD2 | 16 | . | TRBJ2-5 | TRBV27 | TGTGCCAGCAGTTCCCTAACTAGCGGGAGGGAGGAGACCCAGTACTTC | CASSSLTSGREETQYF
. | 16 | . | TRBJ2-1 | TRBV5-1 | TGCGCCAGCAGCTCCCGAGCTTCTAGCGATTACAATGAGCAGTTCTTC | CASSSRASSDYNEQFF
. | 14 | . | TRBJ1-2 | TRBV19 | TGTGCCAGTACGGTTCGGACGGATATCTATGGCTACACCTTC | CASTVRTDIYGYTF
TRBD1 | 15 | . | TRBJ2-3 | TRBV7-9 | TGTGCCAGCAGCTTGCGACAGGGGATCACAGATACGCAGTATTTT | CASSLRQGITDTQYF
. | 14 | . | TRBJ1-1 | TRBV7-9 | TGTGCCAGCAGCCCGGACGGGGGTTTCGCTGAAGCTTTCTTT | CASSPDGGFAEAFF
TRBD1 | 17 | . | TRBJ2-7 | TRBV28 | TGTGCCAGCAGTTTACCGGGACAGGGGGTTATTGGGTACGAGCAGTACTTC | CASSLPGQGVIGYEQYF
TRBD1 | 15 | . | TRBJ2-7 | TRBV18 | TGTGCCAGCTCACCCACCCCGGACAGGGGACACGAGCAGTACTTC | CASSPTPDRGHEQYF
TRBD2 | 15 | . | TRBJ2-3 | TRBV6-6 | TGTGCCAGCAGTTGGAGGCGGGAGGGGGAAGATACGCAGTATTTT | CASSWRREGEDTQYF
TRBD1 | 14 | . | TRBJ1-1 | TRBV14 | TGTGCCAGCAGCCAAGATCCGACAGGGAAGGGAGCTTTCTTT | CASSQDPTGKGAFF
TRBD2 | 14 | . | TRBJ2-5 | TRBV6-1 | TGTGCCAGCAGTGAAGAGAGCGGGAGTGAGACCCAGTACTTC | CASSEESGSETQYF
. | 15 | many | TRBJ2-7 | TRBV6-7 | TGTGCCAGCCCTCAACGGAGGGGTTCCACCTACGAGCAGTACTTC | CASPQRRGSTYEQYF
. | 14 | . | TRBJ2-7 | TRBV2 | TGTGCCAGCAGTGAATTGGCTGGATCGGGAGAGCAGTACTTC | CASSELAGSGEQYF
TRBD1 | 14 | . | TRBJ2-5 | TRBV5-1 | TGCGCCAGCAGCGTTTACAGGGGCGGGGAGACCCAGTACTTC | CASSVYRGGETQYF
. | 13 | . | TRBJ2-7 | TRBV6-5 | TGTGCCAGCAGCCCCAGGACAGCCAGCGAGCAGTACTTC | CASSPRTASEQYF
. | 16 | . | TRBJ1-2 | TRBV7-2 | TGTGCCAGCAGCTTCCTAAATGGCCTACGGGACTATGGCTACACCTTC | CASSFLNGLRDYGYTF
TRBD2 | 16 | . | TRBJ2-1 | TRBV10-2 | TGCGCCAGCAGTGTCTCAAGCGGGAGTAGCTACAATGAGCAGTTCTTC | CASSVSSGSSYNEQFF
. | 16 | . | TRBJ2-7 | TRBV9 | TGTGCCAGCAGCGACGGTTGGGGGACACCTTCCTACGAGCAGTACTTC | CASSDGWGTPSYEQYF
. | 13 | . | TRBJ1-5 | TRBV28 | TGTGCCAGCAGCCGCCGGAGTGGTCAGCCCCAGCATTTT | CASSRRSGQPQHF
. | 16 | . | TRBJ2-2 | TRBV5-1 | TGCGCCAGCAGCTTGGGGGTGAGGCGGAACACCGGGGAGCTGTTTTTT | CASSLGVRRNTGELFF
TRBD1 | 13 | . | TRBJ2-5 | TRBV5-1 | TGCGCCAGCAGCACGGACAGGGGGCTTGAGCAGTACTTC | CASSTDRGLEQYF
. | 13 | few | TRBJ2-6 | TRBV2 | TGTGCCAGCAGTGTGCAGGGTTCTAACGTCCTGACTTTC | CASSVQGSNVLTF
. | 17 | many | TRBJ1-2 | TRBV28 | TGTGCCAGCAGTTTGTTAGGGCTGGGCAGGGGCAACTATGGCTACACCTTC | CASSLLGLGRGNYGYTF
TRBD2 | 16 | . | TRBJ2-3 | TRBV12-5 | TGTGCTAGTGGTCTGGGACTAGCGGGAGGGATAGATACGCAGTATTTT | CASGLGLAGGIDTQYF
. | 15 | few | TRBJ1-1 | TRBV19 | TGTGCCAGTAGTATTGGAGGGACGGCGAACACTGAAGCTTTCTTT | CASSIGGTANTEAFF
TRBD2 | 16 | . | TRBJ2-1 | TRBV10-2 | TGCGCCAGCAGTGACCCTAGCGGGGGTTCTCTCAATGAGCAGTTCTTC | CASSDPSGGSLNEQFF
. | 16 | . | TRBJ1-3 | TRBV27 | TGTGCCAGCAGTTTATTGTCCGGGGGCGGTGGAAACACCATATATTTT | CASSLLSGGGGNTIYF
. | 14 | . | TRBJ2-7 | TRBV19 | TGTGCCAGTAGTATAGGGGGAGCGAACTACGAGCAGTACTTC | CASSIGGANYEQYF
. | 14 | few | TRBJ2-2 | TRBV7-9 | TGTGCCAGCAGCTTATACACTGACACCGGGGAGCTGTTTTTT | CASSLYTDTGELFF
. | 14 | . | TRBJ2-2 | TRBV4-2 | TGTGCCAGCAGCCATCTGCGAGAGTCCGGGGAGCTGTTTTTT | CASSHLRESGELFF
. | 16 | . | TRBJ1-2 | TRBV7-2 | TGTGCCAGCAGCTTAGAAATCCCAGGGTACGGCTATGGCTACACCTTC | CASSLEIPGYGYGYTF
. | 15 | few | TRBJ2-7 | TRBV9 | TGTGCCAGCAGCGTAGCGGTCGGACTCTCCTACGAGCAGTACTTC | CASSVAVGLSYEQYF